This T cell receptor beta chain was recovered during a study of T cell responses to AZD1222 COVID-19 vaccine. The study's findings and limits: Just six or seven AZD1222 recipients tested seropositive at baseline. Researchers took repertoire samples only after the peak T cell response had come.

TCRdb's table, derived via immunoSEQ multiplex PCR, lists solely in-frame clones and lacks some. This sample has roughly 150,000 clones, with more than 90% found just once. For this clone: Antigen specificity is unknown.

The CDR3 sequence is 16 residues long. The ends lost 0 bases at V and 5 bases at J; junction bases unmatched: 6. CDR1 SNHLY and CDR2 FYNNEI come from the germline V gene. The material sequenced was peripheral blood, taken on day 0 of AZD1222 vaccination. The J gene is TRBJ2-7, the V gene TRBV2; 11 bases map to TRBD1. The receptor comes from an adult in good health. DNA of the CDR3: TGTGCCAGCAGTGAAGCGCGTGGGACAGGGGGGGACGAGCAGTACTTC. It translates to CASSEARGTGGDEQYF.